Sequencing of this TCR beta chain was carried out in a study of T-cell memory formation after mild COVID-19 (TCRdb year 2021). With regard to the full study: TCR sequence clusters from the two donors were largely donor specific. The cohort was made up of two young adult volunteers, one female and one male, who were previously healthy. Longitudinal TCRalpha and TCRbeta repertoire sequencing tracked T-cell clones expanding and contracting after mild COVID-19 in two donors.

This clonotype was counted a few times. Its recognized antigen is unknown. The input lacks base qualities; no much larger clone sits a single base away. Ficoll-Paque density gradient centrifugation was used to isolate PBMCs. Study-wide findings and limitations: SARS-CoV-2 specificity was not confirmed for the second-wave clones peaking on day 37. Some responding clones were detected in pre-infection memory, which suggested that pre-existing cross-reactive memory T cells had joined the SARS-CoV-2 response. Only a couple of mild cases were covered by the study, and larger cohorts that include severe cases with pre-infection samples were considered necessary. Contracting CD4+ clones turned up mainly in the CM and EM memory subsets, whereas EMRA was where CD8+ clones were enriched. Clones that contracted from day 15 to 85 showed balanced CD4/CD8 phenotypes, whereas a second wave of clones that expanded from day 15 to 37 leaned towards CD4+.

The sequencing machine was an Illumina NovaSeq 6000. cDNA libraries for TCRalpha and TCRbeta were prepared by 5'RACE using constant-segment primers, with sample barcodes and unique molecular identifiers added. RNA was extracted from every sample with Trizol reagent. Library amplification was performed in two PCR steps, and a second sample barcode and Illumina TruSeq adapters were introduced in the second step. Sequencing of libraries was performed on an Illumina NovaSeq with 2 x 150 bp paired-end reads. Concerning the study's data processing: Reads were demultiplexed and collapsed into UMI-guided consensus sequences with migec v1.2.7. With mixcr v2.1.11, UMI consensuses were aligned to TRA and TRB V and J templates and assembled into clonotypes. Expanded or contracted clonotypes were those called significant by both edgeR and NoisET, with noise models trained on biological replicates. For edgeR calls, the thresholds were a false discovery rate-adjusted p below 0.01 and a log2 fold-change of 1. As an exploratory analysis of dynamics, max-normalized trajectories of the 1000 most abundant clonotypes were examined with PCA combined with hierarchical clustering. Separately sequenced CD4+ and CD8+ repertoires were used to assign the CD4 or CD8 phenotype of responding clones. Clones were called with MiXCR by TCRdb after fastp trimmed the public reads at Q25, and only in-frame beta chains were retained. Entries that share a CDR3 protein sequence are merged under the most common genes and DNA. The authors' filters were not applied to this entry. The sample profile shows a few hundred thousand distinct CDR3 sequences; 16% of them were found once. The ten top clones hold 20% to 25% of the sample.

The sequenced sample was PBMCs or a T cell subset sorted from them (not recorded which). This clonotype was obtained from a man younger than 30 who had mild COVID-19 (a few samples of this study predate the infection). The sample titles of this study are shuffled in the database, so cell type and time point are left out; the donor was told from shared clones.

Read as DNA, the sequence is TGTGCCAGCAGCCAAGTCGCTGGTCAGCCCCAGCATTTT. Its protein reads: CASSQVAGQPQHF. The rearrangement combines TRBV4-2 with TRBJ1-5, with no confident D gene call. The germline ends are 7 bases apart after V is trimmed by 1 base and J by 6 bases. The germline V gene encodes CDR1 LGHNA and CDR2 YNFKEQ. The CDR3 measures 13 amino acids from cysteine to phenylalanine. The CDR3 DNA has 39 bases and is translated from base 1.